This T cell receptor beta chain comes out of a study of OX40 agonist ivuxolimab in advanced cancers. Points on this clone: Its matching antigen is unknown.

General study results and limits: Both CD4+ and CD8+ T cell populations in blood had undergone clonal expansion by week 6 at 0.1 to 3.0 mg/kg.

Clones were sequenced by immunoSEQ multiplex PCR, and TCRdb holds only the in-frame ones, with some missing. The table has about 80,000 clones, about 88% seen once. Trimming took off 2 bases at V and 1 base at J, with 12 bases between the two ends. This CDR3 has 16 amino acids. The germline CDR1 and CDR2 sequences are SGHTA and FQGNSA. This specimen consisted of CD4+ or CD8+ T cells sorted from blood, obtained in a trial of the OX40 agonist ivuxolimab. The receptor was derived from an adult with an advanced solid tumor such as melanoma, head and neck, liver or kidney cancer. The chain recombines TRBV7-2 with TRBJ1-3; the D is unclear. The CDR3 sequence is CASSLQFTISGNTIYF. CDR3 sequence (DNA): TGTGCCAGCAGCTTACAGTTTACCATTTCTGGAAACACCATATATTTT.